The rows below give T cell receptor beta chains drawn from one sample of a study of technical replicates of blood from several donors. Sequencing used immunoSEQ multiplex PCR; TCRdb keeps in-frame clones, though not all of them. The sample shows about 12,000 clones, about 95% of them seen only once. Sequencing used PBMCs. These receptors all stem from a human donor in good health. The CDR3 runs from the conserved cysteine through the conserved F or W. Fields, in order: V gene, J gene, D gene, clone size, CDR3 DNA, CDR3 protein. D genes are given only for firm matches. Expanded clones get a size class; other rows say once, few or many, or leave the size out.

>TRBV6-1|TRBJ1-5|-|-
TGTGCCAGCAGTGAATTTGGGGGCGGCGTGGCCACCCAGCATTTT
CASSEFGGGVATQHF
>TRBV9|TRBJ2-5|TRBD2|-
TGTGCCAGCAGCGTAGTGGGACTAGCGGGAGCGGAGACCCAGTACTTC
CASSVVGLAGAETQYF
>TRBV28|TRBJ2-7|TRBD2|-
TGTGCCAGCAGTCCCGGGACTAGCGGCTACGAGCAGTACTTC
CASSPGTSGYEQYF
>TRBV15|TRBJ1-1|-|-
TGTGCCACCAGCAGAGTCGGTGGGGCTGACACTGAAGCTTTCTTT
CATSRVGGADTEAFF
>TRBV6-1|TRBJ2-3|TRBD2|-
TGTGCCAGCAGTGACCCGACTAGCGGGAGATGGACAGATACGCAGTATTTT
CASSDPTSGRWTDTQYF
>TRBV2|TRBJ2-7|TRBD1|-
TGTGCCAGCATGGGGACAGGGGTGAACGAGCAGTACTTC
CASMGTGVNEQYF
>TRBV6-4|TRBJ2-1|TRBD2|-
TGTGCCAGCAGTGACGCGGGAGTAGGGCATGAGCAGTTCTTC
CASSDAGVGHEQFF
>TRBV6-6|TRBJ2-7|-|once
TGTGCCAGCAGCCAACTAGACTATACCTACGAGCAGTACTTC
CASSQLDYTYEQYF
>TRBV11-2|TRBJ2-7|-|-
TGTGCCAGCAGCTTTGCGGGCTCCTTTTTGTACGAGCAGTACTTC
CASSFAGSFLYEQYF
>TRBV27|TRBJ2-7|-|medium-sized
TGTGCCAGCAGCCCCACGAGCGCGGGTGAGCAGTACTTC
CASSPTSAGEQYF
>TRBV7-9|TRBJ2-7|-|once
TGTGCCAGCAGCTCCGGGACATTTGCCTACGAGCAGTACTTC
CASSSGTFAYEQYF
>TRBV9|TRBJ1-2|-|-
TGTGCCAGCAGCGTAGCTTCTGCGGGCAGTGGAGGAGGAAACTATGGCTACACCTTC
CASSVASAGSGGGNYGYTF
>TRBV6-1|TRBJ2-7|TRBD1|-
TGTGCCAGCAGTGCGGGACAGACCTACGAGCAGTACTTC
CASSAGQTYEQYF
>TRBV27|TRBJ1-1|-|-
TGTGCCAGCAGGGCAGGGTTTGAAGCTTTCTTT
CASRAGFEAFF
>TRBV29-1|TRBJ2-5|TRBD1|-
TGCAGCGTCGACGGGACAGATGGGGAGACCCAGTACTTC
CSVDGTDGETQYF
>TRBV6-5|TRBJ2-7|-|-
TGTGCCAGCAACCGGAGCCCGAGCTCCTACGAGCAGTACTTC
CASNRSPSSYEQYF
>TRBV6-1|TRBJ2-7|TRBD1|once
TGTGCCAGCAGTGAAGGCAAAGGGGGCGTGTACGAGCAGTACTTC
CASSEGKGGVYEQYF
>TRBV30|TRBJ2-3|TRBD2|-
TGTGCCTGGAGTTCTCGGGAGGAGATGACAGATACGCAGTATTTT
CAWSSREEMTDTQYF
>TRBV2|TRBJ2-7|TRBD2|-
TGTGCCAGCAGTGAGGCGGGAGGGGAGTACTACGAGCAGTACTTC
CASSEAGGEYYEQYF
>TRBV5-1|TRBJ2-1|-|once
TGCGCCAGCAGCTTGGGTCGAGAAGGGAGGAAGTTCTTC
CASSLGREGRKFF
>TRBV2|TRBJ2-7|-|-
TGTGCCAGCAGTCTCATCAGGGCCTACGAGCAGTACTTC
CASSLIRAYEQYF
>TRBV19|TRBJ2-1|TRBD2|-
TGTGCCACCAACAGCGGGAAAACCCCCAATGAGCAGTTCTTC
CATNSGKTPNEQFF
>TRBV6-1|TRBJ1-1|-|-
TGTGCCAGCAGTACAGGGACCGTGGGCACTGAAGCTTTCTTT
CASSTGTVGTEAFF
>TRBV28|TRBJ1-2|-|-
TGTGCCAGCAGCCCGGGCGGAGGCTATGGCTACACCTTC
CASSPGGGYGYTF
>TRBV10-1|TRBJ2-1|TRBD2|-
TGCGCCAGCAGCGTCGAACCTAGCGGGAGTTTGTTGTTCTTC
CASSVEPSGSLLFF
>TRBV6-6|TRBJ2-7|TRBD1|-
TGTGCCAGCAGTGGGGGACAGGACTACGAGCAGTACTTC
CASSGGQDYEQYF
>TRBV5-1|TRBJ2-3|TRBD2|-
TGCGCCAGCAGCTTTGGTAGCGGGAGGGCCACAGATACGCAGTATTTT
CASSFGSGRATDTQYF
>TRBV30|TRBJ1-4|TRBD1|-
TGTGCCACCACGCACTACGCACAGGGGGACGCAACTAATGAAAAACTGTTTTTT
CATTHYAQGDATNEKLFF
>TRBV5-1|TRBJ2-3|-|-
TGCGCCAGCAGCTCACTCGGTAGCACAGATACGCAGTATTTT
CASSSLGSTDTQYF
>TRBV7-6|TRBJ2-1|TRBD2|-
TGTGCCAGCAGCTTAGGAGCTAGCGGGTTCATCTACAATGAGCAGTTCTTC
CASSLGASGFIYNEQFF
>TRBV5-1|TRBJ2-1|-|-
TGCGCCAGCAGCTTTGGGGTGGGGACCGGGGGTAACAATGAGCAGTTCTTC
CASSFGVGTGGNNEQFF
>TRBV7-9|TRBJ2-7|TRBD2|-
TGTGCCAGCAGCTTAGGACTAGCGGGACCCTACGAGCAGTACTTC
CASSLGLAGPYEQYF
>TRBV5-1|TRBJ2-4|-|-
TGCGCCAGCAGCTTACAGGTTGAGGACATTCAGTACTTC
CASSLQVEDIQYF
>TRBV11-2|TRBJ1-4|-|-
TGTGCCAGCAGCTTAGTTTGGGCGGGGGAAAAACTGTTTTTT
CASSLVWAGEKLFF
>TRBV6-6|TRBJ2-7|-|once
TGTGCCAGCAGTAAACAGGGTTACGAGCAGTACTTC
CASSKQGYEQYF
>TRBV19|TRBJ2-3|TRBD2|-
TGTGCCAGTAGCCCATTTACTAGCGGGAGCACAGATACGCAGTATTTT
CASSPFTSGSTDTQYF
>TRBV2|TRBJ1-1|-|-
TGTGCCAGCAGGGGAGACAAGCTGAACACTGAAGCTTTCTTT
CASRGDKLNTEAFF
>TRBV2|TRBJ2-5|-|once
TGTGCCAGCAGTGAAGAGTTGGGCGGGGAACAAGAGACCCAGTACTTC
CASSEELGGEQETQYF
>TRBV29-1|TRBJ2-3|-|-
TGCAGCGTTGGTCGGGAATATACGCAGTATTTT
CSVGREYTQYF
>TRBV30|TRBJ2-1|TRBD2|-
TGTGCCTGGATGGGCCGGGACTACCCAGATGAGCAGTTCTTC
CAWMGRDYPDEQFF
>TRBV2|TRBJ1-3|-|-
TGTGCCAGCAGTGAATACTCCTTGAGCACCATATATTTT
CASSEYSLSTIYF
>TRBV5-1|TRBJ2-1|TRBD2|-
TGCGCCAGCAGTGGGACTAGCGGGATCGGGGGTGAGCAGTTCTTC
CASSGTSGIGGEQFF
>TRBV27|TRBJ2-7|TRBD1|-
TGTGCCAGCAGTTCCGGGACAGGGGGCGGGAAAGGCGAGCAGTACTTC
CASSSGTGGGKGEQYF
>TRBV29-1|TRBJ2-2|-|-
TGCAGCGTTGAAGGTCTAGAGGATACCGGGGAGCTGTTTTTT
CSVEGLEDTGELFF
>TRBV7-9|TRBJ2-2|TRBD2|-
TGTGCCAGCAGCTTAGTTCAGCGGGAGAACACCGGGGAGCTGTTTTTT
CASSLVQRENTGELFF
>TRBV10-1|TRBJ1-1|-|-
TGCGCCAGCAGCCTTACTCTGAACACTGAAGCTTTCTTT
CASSLTLNTEAFF
>TRBV5-5|TRBJ2-7|-|-
TGTGCCAGCAGCTTGGTAACAGGGATCTCCTACGAGCAGTACTTC
CASSLVTGISYEQYF
>TRBV11-2|TRBJ2-1|TRBD1|-
TGTGCCAGCAGCACAACGACAGGGCGCTCCTACAATGAGCAGTTCTTC
CASSTTTGRSYNEQFF
>TRBV6-4|TRBJ2-6|TRBD1|-
TGTGCCAGCACCCCGGGACAGGGGGGCTCTGGGGCCAACGTCCTGACTTTC
CASTPGQGGSGANVLTF
>TRBV7-6|TRBJ2-7|TRBD1|-
TGTGCCAGCAGCTCGCGACAGGGTCTCTCCTACGAGCAGTACTTC
CASSSRQGLSYEQYF
>TRBV2|TRBJ2-7|TRBD2|-
TGTGCCACCAAGACTAGCCCAAGAGACAACGAGCAGTACTTC
CATKTSPRDNEQYF
>TRBV5-1|TRBJ2-4|-|-
TGCGCCAGCAGCGCGGGCCTTGAGGTGGGCATTCAGTACTTC
CASSAGLEVGIQYF
>TRBV10-2|TRBJ1-2|-|-
TGCGCCAGCAGAGCGACAGGCTCCTATGGCTACACCTTC
CASRATGSYGYTF
>TRBV20-1|TRBJ2-7|-|-
TGCAGTGCTAGAGGTAACTACGAGCAGTACTTC
CSARGNYEQYF
>TRBV21-1|TRBJ2-7|-|once
TGTGCCAGCAGCAAAGGAACTAGCGAGAAGAAGACCTACGAGCAGTACTTC
CASSKGTSEKKTYEQYF
>TRBV12-5|TRBJ2-6|-|-
TGTGCTAGTGGTTTTATTGGGGCCAACGTCCTGACTTTC
CASGFIGANVLTF
>TRBV5-1|TRBJ2-2|TRBD2|-
TGCGCCAGCAGCTTGATCCCTAGCGGGAGGGTCGGGGAGCTGTTTTTT
CASSLIPSGRVGELFF
>TRBV27|TRBJ2-3|-|-
TGTGCCAGATCGGGCAGGGGCACAGATACGCAGTATTTT
CARSGRGTDTQYF
>TRBV19|TRBJ2-1|TRBD2|-
TGTGCCAGTACTGGTAGCGGGAGGGCCTCCTACAATGAGCAGTTCTTC
CASTGSGRASYNEQFF